The following is a T cell receptor (beta chain) sequence with its context. Its antigen target is currently unknown. Base-call qualities are not available, and no considerably larger clone is one nucleotide away. The germline ends are 10 bases apart after V is trimmed by 3 bases and J by 1 base. From the cysteine through the phenylalanine, the CDR3 covers 16 amino acids. Just the 48-base CDR3 DNA is kept, in frame starting at base 1. The CDR1 and CDR2 encoded by the germline V gene are MGHRA and YSYEKL. This entry belongs to a study of blood T cells in healthy people across ages (dated by TCRdb to about 2015). For context, the study as a whole: In model experiments, template switching captured about one uniquely barcoded TCR beta cDNA molecule for every two T cells. Age-related changes in TCR beta repertoire diversity were measured in the study by deep sequencing normalized with unique cDNA molecular identifiers. Donors were grouped into four age groups: young (average roughly 15 years), middle-aged (39), aged (roughly 62) and long-lived (over 80). To avoid experimental bias, donors of different ages were spread randomly across the sequencing lanes. Using the same blood draw, the study looked at two additional independent replicas of 1 million unique cDNA reads for two donors, one aged 18 to 30 and the other aged 80 or older. What the research found in general, with its limitations: Observed TCR beta diversity per million T cells fell roughly linearly with age, and a significant reduction was already apparent by age roughly 40. Compared with the aged group, the long-lived group had more naive CD4+ T cells, fewer expanded clones and increased TCR diversity, suggesting age selection. Because profiling used bulk unsorted PBMCs, naive and antigen-experienced compartments could not be compared conclusively. Estimates of total diversity based on one million sequenced T cells were considered lower bounds and underestimates. Because donor CMV infection status was unknown, age-related changes in expanded clonotypes were potentially confounded. Observed TCR beta diversity correlated strongly with the percentage of naive T cells measured by flow cytometry.

The approximately 41 donors, aged 6 to 90 years, were systemically healthy Caucasian individuals from Russia. Each donor gave around 9 milliliters of peripheral blood, collected into EDTA-treated Vacutainer tubes. Ficoll-Paque density-gradient centrifugation was used to isolate PBMCs, with at least 6.5 million obtained per sample. Total RNA was extracted from PBMCs with Trizol reagent, with at least 6 micrograms obtained per sample. For every donor, flow cytometry on a PBMC aliquot measured the percentage of naive CD45RAhigh/CD27high T cells. Receptor amplification or capture employed 5' RACE. The run used an Illumina HiSeq 2500. A second PCR of about 7 to 12 cycles was run with a J-beta primer mix and a sample-barcoded 5' primer. Each TCR beta cDNA molecule received a unique molecular identifier from a template-switch 5' adaptor carrying 12 random nucleotides. Each sample yielded at least 2.5 million CDR3-containing paired-end reads. First-strand cDNA synthesis was performed from all RNA using the Mint cDNA synthesis kit, with priming by a TRBC-specific oligonucleotide. Following uracil-DNA glycosylase treatment, a first 18-cycle PCR with universal primers M1SS and BC2_uni_R was performed on all cDNA. The original pipeline was this. For normalization, 1 million high-quality reads, each with a distinct molecular identifier, were randomly selected from each sample. Reads sharing molecular identifiers were discarded rather than binned into consensus sequences. CDR3 identification, clonotype clustering and error correction used MiTCR with a Q25 quality threshold and the strictest error-elimination algorithm. A nonparametric unseen species model using Euler transformation provided a lower-bound estimate of total TCR beta diversity. TCRdb reworked the public reads: Q25 trimming with fastp, MiXCR clone assembly, productive beta chains retained. Each record represents a unique CDR3 protein, reported with the most common genes and DNA among its rows. TCRdb, not the authors, supplied the V and J calls. Recorded for this sample are 1.2 million to 1.5 million distinct CDR3 sequences; 55% to 75% of them occurred a single time. Over 5.5% of the sample is in the top ten clones.

Recombination joined TRBV4-1 with TRBJ1-6, with no D gene named confidently. Sequenced: blood. This clonotype was obtained from a man younger than 35 in good health. The CDR3 has the sequence CASSHTTESYNSPLHF. The DNA reads TGCGCCAGCAGCCACACGACGGAATCCTATAATTCACCCCTCCACTTT.